This T cell receptor beta chain is drawn from a study of T cell clonality in common variable immunodeficiency. The assay was immunoSEQ multiplex PCR, and TCRdb's table has in-frame clones only and misses some. This sample carries tens of thousands of clones and no singletons, and 0.65% to 0.8% goes to the top ten. The CDR3 length is 13 residues. Germline CDR1 and CDR2: WSHSY and SAAADI. Trimming took 3 bases from V and 5 from J, leaving 10 bases between them. This clone was picked up a small number of times. The CDR3 goes on 3 residues after the read ends, and that part is filled in from the germline J gene.

The source is a person between 18 and 75 years old in good health. The genes are TRBV10-2 and TRBJ1-1, with D possibly TRBD1 on 6 matching bases. Sequencing was performed on peripheral blood mononuclear cells. CDR3 region: CASSEQGGTEAFF. The sequenced part of the CDR3 DNA is TGCGCCAGCAGTGAACAGGGAGGGACTGAA.